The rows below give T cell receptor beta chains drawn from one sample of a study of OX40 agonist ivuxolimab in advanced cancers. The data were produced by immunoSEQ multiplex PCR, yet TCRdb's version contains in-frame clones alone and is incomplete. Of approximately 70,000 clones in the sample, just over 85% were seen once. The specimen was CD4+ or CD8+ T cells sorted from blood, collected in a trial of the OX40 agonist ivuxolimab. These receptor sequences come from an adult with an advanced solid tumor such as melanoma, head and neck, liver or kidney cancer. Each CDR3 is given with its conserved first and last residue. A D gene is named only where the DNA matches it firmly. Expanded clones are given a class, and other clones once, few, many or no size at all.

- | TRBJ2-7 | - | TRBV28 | TGTGCCAGCAGTAGTATGAAACCCCCCCTTGGGGAGCAGTACTTC | CASSSMKPPLGEQYF
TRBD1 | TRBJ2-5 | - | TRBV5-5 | TGTGCCAGCACCCGACGAGGGGGCAGCCAAGAGACCCAGTACTTC | CASTRRGGSQETQYF
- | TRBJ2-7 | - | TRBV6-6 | TGTGCCAGCAGCCCCTCTGGGCGGGGCGTCCACGAGCAGTACTTC | CASSPSGRGVHEQYF
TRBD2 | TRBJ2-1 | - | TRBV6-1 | TGTGCCAGCACCCGGACTAGCGGGGAGCAGTTCTTC | CASTRTSGEQFF
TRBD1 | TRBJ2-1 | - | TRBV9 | TGTGCCAGCAGCCCGGGACAGGGGAACAATGAGCAGTTCTTC | CASSPGQGNNEQFF
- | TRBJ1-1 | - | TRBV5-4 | TGTGCCAGCAGCCCTCGGGGGGGTGGGACTGAAGCTTTCTTT | CASSPRGGGTEAFF
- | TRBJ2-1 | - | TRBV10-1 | TGCGCCAGTGCTAGCGCCTCCGGCGGTGAGCAGTTCTTC | CASASASGGEQFF
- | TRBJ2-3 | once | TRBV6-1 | TGTGCCAGCAGCGAACGGAACACAGATACGCAGTATTTT | CASSERNTDTQYF
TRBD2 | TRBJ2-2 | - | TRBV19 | TGTGCCAGTGCCACTAGCGGAGCGAACACCGGGGAGCTGTTTTTT | CASATSGANTGELFF
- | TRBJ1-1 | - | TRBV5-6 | TGTGCCAGCAGCCTGTCTTACAGGTTGACCACTGAAGCTTTCTTT | CASSLSYRLTTEAFF
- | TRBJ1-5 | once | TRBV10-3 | TGTGCCATCAGTGAGAGTACGGGAAGCAATCAGCCCCAGCATTTT | CAISESTGSNQPQHF
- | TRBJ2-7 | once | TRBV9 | TGTGCCAGCAGCGTAGCGGACGGGAGTTTGTCCTACGAGCAGTACTTC | CASSVADGSLSYEQYF
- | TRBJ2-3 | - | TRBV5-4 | TGTGCCAGCAGCCGCACCAACACAGATACGCAGTATTTT | CASSRTNTDTQYF
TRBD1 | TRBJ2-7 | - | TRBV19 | TGTGCCAGTGGGGACAGGTTGGGCGAGCAGTACTTC | CASGDRLGEQYF
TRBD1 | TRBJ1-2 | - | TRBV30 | TGTGCCTGGAGAAACAGGGGGGAGTATGGCTACACCTTC | CAWRNRGEYGYTF
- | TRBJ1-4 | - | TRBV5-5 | TGTGCCAGCAGCGGGGGTCCCAACCTCTCTAATGAAAAACTGTTTTTT | CASSGGPNLSNEKLFF
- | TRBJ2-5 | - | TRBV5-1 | TGCGCCAGCAGCTTGTCTCAGTCTCAAGAGACCCAGTACTTC | CASSLSQSQETQYF
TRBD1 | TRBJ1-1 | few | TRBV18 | TGTGCCAGCTCACCAACGACAGGGCCAGCTTTCTTT | CASSPTTGPAFF
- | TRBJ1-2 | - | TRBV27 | TGTGCCAGCAGTTTATCGTTCCGGACAACCCACAATGGCTACACCTTC | CASSLSFRTTHNGYTF
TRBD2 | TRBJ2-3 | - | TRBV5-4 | TGTGCCAGCAGCCGACGGCTAGCGGGATTCACAGATACGCAGTATTTT | CASSRRLAGFTDTQYF
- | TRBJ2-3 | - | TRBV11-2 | TGTGCCAGCAGCTTATCTATTAGGGGCACAGATACGCAGTATTTT | CASSLSIRGTDTQYF
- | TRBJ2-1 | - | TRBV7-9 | TGTGCCAGCAGCATACTTTACGCAGGGGACAATGAGCAGTTCTTC | CASSILYAGDNEQFF